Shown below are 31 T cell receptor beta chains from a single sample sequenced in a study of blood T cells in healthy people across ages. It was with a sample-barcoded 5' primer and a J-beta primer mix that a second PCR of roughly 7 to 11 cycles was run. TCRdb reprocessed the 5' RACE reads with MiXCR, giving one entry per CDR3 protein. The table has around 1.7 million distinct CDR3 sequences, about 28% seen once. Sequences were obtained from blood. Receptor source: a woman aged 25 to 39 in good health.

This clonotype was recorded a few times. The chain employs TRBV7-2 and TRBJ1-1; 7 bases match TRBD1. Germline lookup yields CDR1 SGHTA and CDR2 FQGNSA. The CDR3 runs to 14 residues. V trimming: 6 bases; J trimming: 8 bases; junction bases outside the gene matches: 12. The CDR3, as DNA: TGTGCCAGCAGACCGAACAGGGGAGGGTCCGAAGCTTTCTTT. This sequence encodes CASRPNRGGSEAFF.

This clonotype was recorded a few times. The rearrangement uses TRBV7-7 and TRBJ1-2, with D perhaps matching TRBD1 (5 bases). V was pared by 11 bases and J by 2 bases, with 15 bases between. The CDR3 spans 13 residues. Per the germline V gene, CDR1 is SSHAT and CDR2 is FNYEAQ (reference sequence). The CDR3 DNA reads TGTGCCGCCCAGAGGGACGGAAACTATGGCTACACCTTC. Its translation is CAAQRDGNYGYTF.

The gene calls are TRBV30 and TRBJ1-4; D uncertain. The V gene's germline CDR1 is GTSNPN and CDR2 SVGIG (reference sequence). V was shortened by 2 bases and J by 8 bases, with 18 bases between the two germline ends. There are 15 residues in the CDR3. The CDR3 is CAWSIRGVSVEKLFF. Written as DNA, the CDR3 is TGTGCCTGGAGTATCCGCGGGGTATCGGTCGAAAAACTGTTTTTT.

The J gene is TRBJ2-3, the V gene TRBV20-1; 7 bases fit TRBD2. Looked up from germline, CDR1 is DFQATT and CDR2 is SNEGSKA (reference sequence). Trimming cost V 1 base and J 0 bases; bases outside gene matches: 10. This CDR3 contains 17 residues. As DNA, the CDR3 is TGCAGTGCTAGAGGAGCGGGGACCGGAGCTAGCACAGATACGCAGTATTTT. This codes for CSARGAGTGASTDTQYF.

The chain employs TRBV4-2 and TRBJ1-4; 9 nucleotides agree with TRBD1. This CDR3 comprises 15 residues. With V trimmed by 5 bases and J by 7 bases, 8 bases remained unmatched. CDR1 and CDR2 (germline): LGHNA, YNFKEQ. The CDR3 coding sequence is TGTGCCAGCAGCGACGGGACAGGGAATGTTGAAAAACTGTTTTTT. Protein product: CASSDGTGNVEKLFF.

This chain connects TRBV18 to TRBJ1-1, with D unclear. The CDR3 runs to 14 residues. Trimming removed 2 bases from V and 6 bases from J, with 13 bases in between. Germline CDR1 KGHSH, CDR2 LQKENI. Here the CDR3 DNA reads TGTGCCAGCTCACCAAACGAGGTGAGGGCTGAAGCTTTCTTT. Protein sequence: CASSPNEVRAEAFF.

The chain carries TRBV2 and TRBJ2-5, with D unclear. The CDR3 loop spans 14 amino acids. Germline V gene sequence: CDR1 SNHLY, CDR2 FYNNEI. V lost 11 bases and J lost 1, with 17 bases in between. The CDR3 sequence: CALNNGVAQETQYF. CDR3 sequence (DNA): TGTGCCCTAAATAACGGAGTCGCCCAAGAGACCCAGTACTTC. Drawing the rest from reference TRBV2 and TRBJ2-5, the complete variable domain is EPEVTQTPSHQVTQMGQEVILRCVPISNHLYFYWYRQILGQKVEFLVSFYNNEISEKSEIFDDQFSVERPDGSNFTLKIRSTKLEDSAMYFCALNNGVAQETQYFGPGTRLLVL.

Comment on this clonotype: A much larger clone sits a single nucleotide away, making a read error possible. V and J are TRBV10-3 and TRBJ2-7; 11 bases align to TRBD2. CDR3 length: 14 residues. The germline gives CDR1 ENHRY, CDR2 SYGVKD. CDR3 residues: CAFRPGLAADEQYF. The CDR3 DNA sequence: TGTGCCTTCAGACCGGGACTAGCGGCCGACGAGCAGTACTTC.

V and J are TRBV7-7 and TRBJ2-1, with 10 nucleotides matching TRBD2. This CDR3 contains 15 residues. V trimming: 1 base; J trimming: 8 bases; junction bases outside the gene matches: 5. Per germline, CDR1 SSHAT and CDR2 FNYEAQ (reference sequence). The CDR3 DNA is TGTGCCAGCAGCTTAGAGCTAGCGGGGGAACATGAGCAGTTCTTC. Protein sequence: CASSLELAGEHEQFF.

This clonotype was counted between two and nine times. CDR3 in DNA: TGTGCCAGCGGGTACGGGCAGCCGGGGGTATCTAATGAAAAACTGTTTTTT. It codes for CASGYGQPGVSNEKLFF. The gene calls are TRBV28 and TRBJ1-4; D perhaps matches TRBD1 (5 bases). The CDR3 sequence is 17 residues long. Germline CDR1 and CDR2: MDHEN and SYDVKM. V lost 8 bases and J 3 bases, leaving 22 bases between the germline ends.

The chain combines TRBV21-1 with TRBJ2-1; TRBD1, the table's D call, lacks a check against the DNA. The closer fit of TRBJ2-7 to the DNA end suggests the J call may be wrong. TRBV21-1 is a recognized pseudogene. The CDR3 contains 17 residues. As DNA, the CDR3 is TGTGCCAGCAGCACTACAACAGGGGGCATGTCCTACAATGAGCAGTACTTC. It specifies CASSTTTGGMSYNEQYF.

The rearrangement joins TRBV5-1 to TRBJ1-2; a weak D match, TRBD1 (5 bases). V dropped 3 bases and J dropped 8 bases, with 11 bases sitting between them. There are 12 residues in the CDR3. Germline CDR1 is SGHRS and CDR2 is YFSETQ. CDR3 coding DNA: TGCGCCAGCAGCTGGGGGTCAGAAGGCTACACCTTC. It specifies CASSWGSEGYTF.

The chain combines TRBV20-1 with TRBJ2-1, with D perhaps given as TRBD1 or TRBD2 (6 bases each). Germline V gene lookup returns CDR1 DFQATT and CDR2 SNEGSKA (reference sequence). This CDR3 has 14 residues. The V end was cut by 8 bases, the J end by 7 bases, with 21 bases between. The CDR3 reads CSTVFGGPPNEQFF. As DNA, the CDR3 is TGCAGTACCGTTTTCGGGGGCCCACCTAATGAGCAGTTCTTC.

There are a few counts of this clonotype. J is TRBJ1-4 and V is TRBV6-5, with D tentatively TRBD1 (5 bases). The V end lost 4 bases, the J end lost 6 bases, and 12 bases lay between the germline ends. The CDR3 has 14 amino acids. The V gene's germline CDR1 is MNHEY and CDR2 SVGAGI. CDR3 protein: CASSWGRPDEKLFF. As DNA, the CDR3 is TGTGCCAGCAGTTGGGGCAGGCCGGATGAAAAACTGTTTTTT.

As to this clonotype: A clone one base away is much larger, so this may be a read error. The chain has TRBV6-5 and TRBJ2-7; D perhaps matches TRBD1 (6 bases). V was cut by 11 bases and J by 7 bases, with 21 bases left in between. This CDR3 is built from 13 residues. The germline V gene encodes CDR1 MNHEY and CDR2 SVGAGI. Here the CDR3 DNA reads TGTGCCGGTGGACGCCAGGGGCTGGGAGAGCAGTACTTC. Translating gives CAGGRQGLGEQYF.

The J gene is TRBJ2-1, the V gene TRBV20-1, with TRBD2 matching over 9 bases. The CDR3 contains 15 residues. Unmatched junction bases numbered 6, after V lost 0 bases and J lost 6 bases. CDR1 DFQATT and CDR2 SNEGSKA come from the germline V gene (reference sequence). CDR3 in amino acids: CSARERREGSNEQFF. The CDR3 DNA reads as TGCAGTGCTAGAGAGAGGCGGGAGGGCTCCAATGAGCAGTTCTTC.

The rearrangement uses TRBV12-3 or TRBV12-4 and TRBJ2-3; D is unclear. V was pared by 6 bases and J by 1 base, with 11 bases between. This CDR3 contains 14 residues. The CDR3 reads CASRESPRTDTQYF. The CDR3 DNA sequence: TGTGCCAGCAGGGAAAGTCCCCGCACAGATACGCAGTATTTT.

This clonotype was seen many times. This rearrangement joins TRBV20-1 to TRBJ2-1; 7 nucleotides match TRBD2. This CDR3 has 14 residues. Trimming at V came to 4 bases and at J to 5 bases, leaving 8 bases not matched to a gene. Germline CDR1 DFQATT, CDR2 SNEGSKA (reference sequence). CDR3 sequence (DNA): TGCAGTGCTAAGAGCCGGGACTATCACAATGAGCAGTTCTTC. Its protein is CSAKSRDYHNEQFF.

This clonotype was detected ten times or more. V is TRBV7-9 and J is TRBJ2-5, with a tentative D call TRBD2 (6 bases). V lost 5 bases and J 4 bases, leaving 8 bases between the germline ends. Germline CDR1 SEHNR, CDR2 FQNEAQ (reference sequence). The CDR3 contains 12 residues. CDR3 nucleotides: TGTGCCAGCAGCGATAGCGGAGAGACCCAGTACTTC. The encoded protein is CASSDSGETQYF.

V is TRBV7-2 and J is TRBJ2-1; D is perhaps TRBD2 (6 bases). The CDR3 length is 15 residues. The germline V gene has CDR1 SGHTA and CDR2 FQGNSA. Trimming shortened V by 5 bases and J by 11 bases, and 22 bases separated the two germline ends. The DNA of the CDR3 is TGTGCCAGCAGCCCAGGTGGGGGACTCCGGGCTAAGCAGTTCTTC. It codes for CASSPGGGLRAKQFF.

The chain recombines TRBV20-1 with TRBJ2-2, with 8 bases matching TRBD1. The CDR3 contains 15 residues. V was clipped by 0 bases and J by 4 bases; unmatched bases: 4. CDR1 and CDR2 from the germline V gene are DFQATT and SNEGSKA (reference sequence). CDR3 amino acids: CSARDQGAGTGELFF. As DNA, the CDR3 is TGCAGTGCTAGAGATCAGGGGGCGGGCACCGGGGAGCTGTTTTTT.

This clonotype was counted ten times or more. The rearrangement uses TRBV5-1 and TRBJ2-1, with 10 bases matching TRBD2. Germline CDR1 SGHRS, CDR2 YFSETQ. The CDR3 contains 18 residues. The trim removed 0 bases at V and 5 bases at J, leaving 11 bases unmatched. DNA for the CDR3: TGCGCCAGCAGCTTGGGGCCTGAGCGGGAGGGCCCCCACAATGAGCAGTTCTTC. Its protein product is CASSLGPEREGPHNEQFF.

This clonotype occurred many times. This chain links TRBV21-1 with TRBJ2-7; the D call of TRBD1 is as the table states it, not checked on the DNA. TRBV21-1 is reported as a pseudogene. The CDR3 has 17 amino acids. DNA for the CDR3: TGTGCCAGCAGCAGGTCGATATCAGGGAGGAGCTCCTACGAGCAGTACTTC. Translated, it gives CASSRSISGRSSYEQYF.

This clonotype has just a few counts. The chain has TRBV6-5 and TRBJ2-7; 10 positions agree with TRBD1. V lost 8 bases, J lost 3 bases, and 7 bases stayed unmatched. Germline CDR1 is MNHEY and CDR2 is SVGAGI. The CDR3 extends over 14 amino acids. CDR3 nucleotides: TGTGCCAGCGTCAGGGGGACAGGGGACTACGAGCAGTACTTC. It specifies CASVRGTGDYEQYF.

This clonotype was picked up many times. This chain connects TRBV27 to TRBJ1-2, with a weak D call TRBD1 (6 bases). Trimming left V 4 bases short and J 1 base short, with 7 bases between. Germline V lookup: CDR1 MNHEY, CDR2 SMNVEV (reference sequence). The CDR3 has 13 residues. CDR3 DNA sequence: TGTGCCAGCAGTTCGGACAGTAACTATGGCTACACCTTC. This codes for CASSSDSNYGYTF.

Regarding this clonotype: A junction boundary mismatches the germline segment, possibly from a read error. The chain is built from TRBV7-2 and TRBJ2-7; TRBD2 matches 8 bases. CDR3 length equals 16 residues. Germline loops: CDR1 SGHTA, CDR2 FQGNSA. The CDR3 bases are TGTGCCAGCAGCCAAACCGGGACTAGTGCTTACAATGAGCTGTACTTC. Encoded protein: CASSQTGTSAYNELYF.

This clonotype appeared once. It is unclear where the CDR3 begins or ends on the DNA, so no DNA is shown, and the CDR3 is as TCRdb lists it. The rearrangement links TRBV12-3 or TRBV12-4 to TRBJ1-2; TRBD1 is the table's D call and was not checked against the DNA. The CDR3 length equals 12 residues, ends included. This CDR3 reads CASSFGQGAGHF.

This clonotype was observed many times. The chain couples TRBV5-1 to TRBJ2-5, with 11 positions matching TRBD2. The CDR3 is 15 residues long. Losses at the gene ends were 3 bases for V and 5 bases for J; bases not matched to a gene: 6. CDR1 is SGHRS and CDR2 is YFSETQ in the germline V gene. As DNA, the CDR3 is TGCGCCAGCAGCTCAACTAGCGGGAGATCGGAGACCCAGTACTTC. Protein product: CASSSTSGRSETQYF.

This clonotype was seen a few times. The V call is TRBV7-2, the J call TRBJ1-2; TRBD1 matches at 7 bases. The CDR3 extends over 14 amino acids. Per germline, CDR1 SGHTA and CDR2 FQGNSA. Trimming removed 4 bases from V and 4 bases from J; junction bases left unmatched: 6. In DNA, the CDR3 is TGTGCCAGCAGCTCATCCGGACAGGCCTATGGCTACACCTTC. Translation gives CASSSSGQAYGYTF. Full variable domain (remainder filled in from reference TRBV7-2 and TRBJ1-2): GAGVSQSPSNKVTEKGKDVELRCDPISGHTALYWYRQSLGQGLEFLIYFQGNSAPDKSGLPSDRFSAERTGGSVSTLTIQRTQQEDSAVYLCASSSSGQAYGYTFGSGTRLTVV.

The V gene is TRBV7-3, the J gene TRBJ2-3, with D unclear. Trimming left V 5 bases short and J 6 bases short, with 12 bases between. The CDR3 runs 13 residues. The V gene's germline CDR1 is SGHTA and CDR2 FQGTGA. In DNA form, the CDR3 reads TGTGCCAGCAGCCCCAGTCCCGGGGATACGCAGTATTTT. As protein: CASSPSPGDTQYF. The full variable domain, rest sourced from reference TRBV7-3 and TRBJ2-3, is GAGVSQTPSNKVTEKGKYVELRCDPISGHTALYWYRQSLGQGPEFLIYFQGTGAADDSGLPNDRFFAVRPEGSVSTLKIQRTERGDSAVYLCASSPSPGDTQYFGPGTRLTVL.

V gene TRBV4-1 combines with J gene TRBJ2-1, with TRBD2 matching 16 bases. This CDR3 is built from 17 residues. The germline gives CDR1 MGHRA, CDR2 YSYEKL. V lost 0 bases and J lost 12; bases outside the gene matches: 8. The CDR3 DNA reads TGCGCCAGCAGCCAAGATTTGGGGACTAGCGGGGGGGAGCCGCAGTTCTTC. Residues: CASSQDLGTSGGEPQFF.